This entry is about one T cell receptor beta chain. The data stem from a study of control samples from healthy donors and cancer patients. Assay: immunoSEQ multiplex PCR; the TCRdb copy retains only in-frame clones and omits some. The sample consists of 150,000 or so clones, 94% of them appearing once. V lost 0 bases and J lost 3, with 9 bases in between. Per germline, CDR1 SGDLS and CDR2 YYNGEE. This CDR3 contains 15 residues. The J gene is TRBJ2-2, the V gene TRBV9; D is unresolved. This clonotype originated in a man in his forties in good health. Sequenced: blood. This CDR3 reads CASSVDGRYTGELFF. In DNA, the CDR3 is TGTGCCAGCAGCGTAGACGGCAGATACACCGGGGAGCTGTTTTTT.